This TCR beta chain was recovered during a study of blood T cell repertoires in COVID-19. For the study at large: The United States, Italy and Spain were the sources of the acute and convalescent COVID-19 samples. From T cells, B-cell-depleted T cells, or PBMCs came the material, which was cDNA or gDNA.

Under the authors' procedure: Amplification of reference gene primers provided the estimated nucleated cell counts. TCRdb keeps only in-frame clones here, not all; method: immunoSEQ multiplex PCR. V, J and clone size are those of that table, while D and trimming were read from the DNA. The sample holds around 260,000 clones, approximately 86% seen once. Seattle enrolled patients during active infection and tracked them longitudinally. V was clipped by 5 bases and J by 2 bases, with 12 bases between them. Germline CDR1 reads MNHEY; CDR2 reads SMNVEV (reference sequence). This CDR3 contains 14 residues.

The sequenced sample was peripheral blood. The sequence was collected from a human donor with COVID-19, enrolled during active disease. The donor label of this sample is uncertain. The V call is TRBV27, the J call TRBJ1-1, with a possible D match to TRBD1 (5 bases). Here the CDR3 reads CASSPMGGNTEAFF. The DNA for the CDR3 is TGTGCCAGCAGTCCGATGGGGGGAAACACTGAAGCTTTCTTT.